This TCR beta chain emerged from a study of graft-versus-host responses after intestinal transplantation. Sequenced by immunoSEQ multiplex PCR; TCRdb stores in-frame clones only, minus some. The data hold around 18,000 clones, with roughly 88% observed a single time. V shed 6 bases, J shed 7 bases, and the junction held 4 bases outside the gene matches. This CDR3 region has 15 residues. The germline CDR1 and CDR2 sequences are MNHEY and SMNVEV (reference sequence). Source: PBMCs, taken 110 days after intestinal transplant. This receptor was obtained from a human patient who received an intestinal transplant, so some T cells may come from the graft donor. The V call is TRBV27, the J call TRBJ2-1; TRBD2 agrees at 15 bases. CDR3: CASSVGLAGGNEQFF. In DNA, the CDR3 is TGTGCCAGCAGCGTTGGACTAGCGGGAGGGAATGAGCAGTTCTTC.